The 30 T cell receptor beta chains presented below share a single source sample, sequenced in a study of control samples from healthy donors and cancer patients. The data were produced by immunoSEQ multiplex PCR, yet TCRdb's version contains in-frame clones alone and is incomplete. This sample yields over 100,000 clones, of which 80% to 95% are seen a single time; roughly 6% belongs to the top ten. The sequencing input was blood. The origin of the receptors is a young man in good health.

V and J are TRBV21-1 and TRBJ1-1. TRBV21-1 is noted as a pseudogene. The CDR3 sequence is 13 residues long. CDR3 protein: CASSKGRARGAFF. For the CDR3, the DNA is TGTGCCAGCAGCAAAGGGAGGGCCCGGGGGGCTTTCTTT.

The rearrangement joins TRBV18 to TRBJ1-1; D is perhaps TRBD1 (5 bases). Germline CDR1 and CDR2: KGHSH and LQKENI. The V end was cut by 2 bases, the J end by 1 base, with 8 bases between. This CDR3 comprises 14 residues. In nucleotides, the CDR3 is TGTGCCAGCTCACCATGGGACCAGAACACTGAAGCTTTCTTT. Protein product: CASSPWDQNTEAFF.

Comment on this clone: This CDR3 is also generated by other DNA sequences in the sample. CDR3 sequence reads: CASSPGLATDTQYF. The CDR3 DNA sequence: TGCGCCAGCAGCCCGGGACTAGCGACAGATACGCAGTATTTT. The chain recombines TRBV5-1 with TRBJ2-3; 10 positions agree with TRBD2. CDR3 length equals 14 residues. The J segment lost 3 bases and the V segment lost 4 bases, leaving 2 bases of the junction unmatched. The germline V gene has CDR1 SGHRS and CDR2 YFSETQ.

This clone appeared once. CDR3 sequence (DNA): TGTGCCAGCAGCCCCTCCTACGAGCAGTACTTC. Translating gives CASSPSYEQYF. V is TRBV6-6 and J is TRBJ2-7; the D is unclear. Germline V lookup: CDR1 MNHNY, CDR2 SVGAGI (reference sequence). CDR3 size: 11 residues. The V gene lost 6 bases and the J gene lost 0 bases, with 3 bases spanning the gap.

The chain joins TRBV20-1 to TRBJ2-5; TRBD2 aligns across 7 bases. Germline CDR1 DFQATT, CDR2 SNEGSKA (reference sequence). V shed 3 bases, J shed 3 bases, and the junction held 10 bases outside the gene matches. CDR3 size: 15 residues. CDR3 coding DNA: TGCAGTGCTAGTACCGTCGCGGCGGGGGAAGAGACCCAGTACTTC. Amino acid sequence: CSASTVAAGEETQYF.

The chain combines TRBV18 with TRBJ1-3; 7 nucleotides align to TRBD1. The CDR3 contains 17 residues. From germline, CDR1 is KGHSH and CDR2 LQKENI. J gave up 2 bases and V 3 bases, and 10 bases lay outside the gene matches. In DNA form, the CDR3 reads TGTGCCAGCTCACCTACCATTACAGGGGCTGCTGGAAACACCATATATTTT. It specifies CASSPTITGAAGNTIYF.

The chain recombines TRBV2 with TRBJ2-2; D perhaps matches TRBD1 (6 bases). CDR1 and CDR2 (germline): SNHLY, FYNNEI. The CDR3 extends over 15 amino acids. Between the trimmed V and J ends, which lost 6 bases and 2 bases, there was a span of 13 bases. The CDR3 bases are TGTGCCAGCAGCGGCCTGACAGGAAACACCGGGGAGCTGTTTTTT. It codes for CASSGLTGNTGELFF.

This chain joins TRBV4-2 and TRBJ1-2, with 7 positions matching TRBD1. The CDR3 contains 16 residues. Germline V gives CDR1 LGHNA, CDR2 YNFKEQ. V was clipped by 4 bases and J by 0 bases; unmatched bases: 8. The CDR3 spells CASSPGGVRANYGYTF. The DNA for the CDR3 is TGTGCCAGCAGCCCAGGGGGAGTTAGGGCTAACTATGGCTACACCTTC.

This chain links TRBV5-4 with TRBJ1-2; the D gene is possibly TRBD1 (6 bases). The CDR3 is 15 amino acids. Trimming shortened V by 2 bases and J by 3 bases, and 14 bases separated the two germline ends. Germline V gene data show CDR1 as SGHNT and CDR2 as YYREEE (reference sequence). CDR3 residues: CASSFGWGRDYGYTF. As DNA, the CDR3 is TGTGCCAGCAGCTTTGGGTGGGGGCGCGACTATGGCTACACCTTC.

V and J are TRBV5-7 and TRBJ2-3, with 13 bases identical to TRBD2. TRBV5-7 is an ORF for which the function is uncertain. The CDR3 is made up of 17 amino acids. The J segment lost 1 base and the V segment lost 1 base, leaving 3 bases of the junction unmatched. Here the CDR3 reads CASSLTSGGAGTDTQYF. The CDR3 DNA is TGTGCCAGCAGCTTGACTAGCGGGGGGGCAGGCACAGATACGCAGTATTTT.

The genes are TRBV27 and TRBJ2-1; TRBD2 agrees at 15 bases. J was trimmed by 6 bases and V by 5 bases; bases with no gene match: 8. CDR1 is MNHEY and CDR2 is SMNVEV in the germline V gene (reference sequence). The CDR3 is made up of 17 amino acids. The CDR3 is CASSIRTSGGVLNEQFF. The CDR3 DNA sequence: TGTGCCAGCAGTATCCGGACTAGCGGGGGGGTACTCAATGAGCAGTTCTTC.

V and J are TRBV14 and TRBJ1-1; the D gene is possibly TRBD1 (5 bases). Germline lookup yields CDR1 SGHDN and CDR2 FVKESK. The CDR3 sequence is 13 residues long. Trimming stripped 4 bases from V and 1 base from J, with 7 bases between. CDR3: CASSLGQNTEAFF. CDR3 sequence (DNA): TGTGCCAGCAGCCTAGGACAGAACACTGAAGCTTTCTTT.

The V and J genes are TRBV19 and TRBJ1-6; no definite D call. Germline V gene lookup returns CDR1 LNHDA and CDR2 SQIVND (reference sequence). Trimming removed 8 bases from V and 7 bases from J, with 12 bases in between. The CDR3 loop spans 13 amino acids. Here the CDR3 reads CASSPVPNSPLHF. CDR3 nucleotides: TGTGCCAGTTCCCCCGTTCCGAATTCACCCCTCCACTTT.

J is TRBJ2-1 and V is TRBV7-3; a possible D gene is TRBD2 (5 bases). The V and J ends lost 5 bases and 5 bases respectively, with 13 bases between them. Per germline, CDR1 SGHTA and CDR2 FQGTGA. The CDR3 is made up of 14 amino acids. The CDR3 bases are TGTGCCAGCAGCCCCACGACTACCCACAATGAGCAGTTCTTC. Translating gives CASSPTTTHNEQFF.

The CDR3 sequence is CASSEESGGADTQYF. Here the CDR3 DNA reads TGTGCCAGCAGTGAAGAGAGCGGGGGGGCAGATACGCAGTATTTT. The V and J genes are TRBV6-1 and TRBJ2-3; 10 bases agree with TRBD2. This CDR3 region has 15 residues. Germline CDR1 reads MNHNS; CDR2 reads SASEGT. With 1 base clipped from V and 4 bases from J, the junction kept 2 bases outside the gene matches.

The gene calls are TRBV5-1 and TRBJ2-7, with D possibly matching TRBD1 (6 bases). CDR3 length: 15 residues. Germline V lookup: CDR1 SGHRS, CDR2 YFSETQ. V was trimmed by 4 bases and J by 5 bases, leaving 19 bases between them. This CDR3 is CASSKTGPLLDEQYF. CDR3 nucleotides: TGCGCCAGCAGCAAGACAGGTCCCCTCCTAGACGAGCAGTACTTC.

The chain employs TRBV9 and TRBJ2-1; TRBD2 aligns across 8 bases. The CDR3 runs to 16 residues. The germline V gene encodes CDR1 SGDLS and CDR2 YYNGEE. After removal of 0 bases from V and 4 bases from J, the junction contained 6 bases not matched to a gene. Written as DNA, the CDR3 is TGTGCCAGCAGCGTAGGAGGGAGCGGGGGTTACAATGAGCAGTTCTTC. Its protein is CASSVGGSGGYNEQFF.

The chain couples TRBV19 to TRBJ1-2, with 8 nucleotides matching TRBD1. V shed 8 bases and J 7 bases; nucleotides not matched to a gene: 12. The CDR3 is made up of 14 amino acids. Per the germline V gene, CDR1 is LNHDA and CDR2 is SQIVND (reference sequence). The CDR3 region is CASGQGRRGRGYTF. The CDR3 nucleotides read TGTGCCAGTGGACAGGGAAGGAGGGGACGTGGCTACACCTTC.

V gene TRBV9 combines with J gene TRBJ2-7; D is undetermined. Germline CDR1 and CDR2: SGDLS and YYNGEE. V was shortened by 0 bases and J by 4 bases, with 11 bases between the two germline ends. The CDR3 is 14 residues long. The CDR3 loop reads CASSVVPGWYEQYF. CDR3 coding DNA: TGTGCCAGCAGCGTAGTTCCGGGTTGGTACGAGCAGTACTTC.

The CDR3 sequence: CASSYGGAAHEKLFF. The CDR3 DNA reads TGTGCCAGCAGTTATGGGGGGGCGGCTCATGAAAAACTGTTTTTT. This chain joins TRBV6-5 and TRBJ1-4; possibly TRBD1 for D (6 bases). Germline CDR1 reads MNHEY; CDR2 reads SVGAGI. The length of the CDR3 is 15 residues. Trimming pared 3 bases from V and 6 bases from J, leaving 14 bases between.

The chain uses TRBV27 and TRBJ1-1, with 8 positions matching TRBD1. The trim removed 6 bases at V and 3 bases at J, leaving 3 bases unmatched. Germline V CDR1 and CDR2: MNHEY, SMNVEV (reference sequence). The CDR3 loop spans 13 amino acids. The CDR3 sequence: CASRNRGYTEAFF. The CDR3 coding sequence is TGTGCCAGCAGAAACAGGGGGTACACTGAAGCTTTCTTT.

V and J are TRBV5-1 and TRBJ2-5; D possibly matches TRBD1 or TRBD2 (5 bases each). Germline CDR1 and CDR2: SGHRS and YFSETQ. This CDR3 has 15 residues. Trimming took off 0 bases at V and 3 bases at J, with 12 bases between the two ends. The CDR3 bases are TGCGCCAGCAGCTTGGGAGGGGAAGGCGAAGAGACCCAGTACTTC. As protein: CASSLGGEGEETQYF. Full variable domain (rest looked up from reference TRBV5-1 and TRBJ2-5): KAGVTQTPRYLIKTRGQQVTLSCSPISGHRSVSWYQQTPGQGLQFLFEYFSETQRNKGNFPGRFSGRQFSNSRSEMNVSTLELGDSALYLCASSLGGEGEETQYFGPGTRLLVL.

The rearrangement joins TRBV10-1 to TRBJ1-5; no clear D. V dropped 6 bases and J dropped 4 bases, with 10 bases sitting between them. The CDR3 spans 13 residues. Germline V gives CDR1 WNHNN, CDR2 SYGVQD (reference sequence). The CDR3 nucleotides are TGCGCCAGCAGCCCCCGGCTAAATCAGCCCCAGCATTTT. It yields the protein CASSPRLNQPQHF.

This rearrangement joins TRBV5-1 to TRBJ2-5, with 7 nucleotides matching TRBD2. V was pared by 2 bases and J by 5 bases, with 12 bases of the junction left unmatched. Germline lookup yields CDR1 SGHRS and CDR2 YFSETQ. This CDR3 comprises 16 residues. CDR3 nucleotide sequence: TGCGCCAGCAGCTTACGGGGGGTACTTCCCCCGGAGACCCAGTACTTC. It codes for CASSLRGVLPPETQYF.

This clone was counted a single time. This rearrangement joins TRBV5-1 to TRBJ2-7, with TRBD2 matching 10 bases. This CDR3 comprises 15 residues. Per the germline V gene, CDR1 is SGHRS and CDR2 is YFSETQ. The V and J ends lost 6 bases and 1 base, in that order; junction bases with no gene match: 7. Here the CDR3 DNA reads TGCGCCAGCACCCCGACTAGCGGGCCGTCCTACGAGCAGTACTTC. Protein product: CASTPTSGPSYEQYF.

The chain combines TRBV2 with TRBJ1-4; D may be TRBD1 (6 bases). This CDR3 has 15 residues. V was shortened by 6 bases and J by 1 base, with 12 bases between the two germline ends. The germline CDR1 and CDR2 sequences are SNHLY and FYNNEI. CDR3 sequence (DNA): TGTGCCAGCAGGCCGACAGGCCTAACTAATGAAAAACTGTTTTTT. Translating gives CASRPTGLTNEKLFF.

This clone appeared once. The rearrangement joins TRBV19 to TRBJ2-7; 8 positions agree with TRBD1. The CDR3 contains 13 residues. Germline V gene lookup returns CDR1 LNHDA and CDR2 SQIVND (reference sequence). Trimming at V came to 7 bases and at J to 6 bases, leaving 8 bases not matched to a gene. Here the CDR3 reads CASTQTGVGEQYF. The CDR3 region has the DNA TGTGCCAGTACGCAGACAGGGGTGGGCGAGCAGTACTTC.

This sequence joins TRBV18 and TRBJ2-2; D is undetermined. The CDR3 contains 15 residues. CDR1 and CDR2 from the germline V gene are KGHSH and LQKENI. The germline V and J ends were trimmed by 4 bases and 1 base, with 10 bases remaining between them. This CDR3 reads CASSLIPRNTGELFF. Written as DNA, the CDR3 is TGTGCCAGCTCACTCATACCGAGGAACACCGGGGAGCTGTTTTTT.

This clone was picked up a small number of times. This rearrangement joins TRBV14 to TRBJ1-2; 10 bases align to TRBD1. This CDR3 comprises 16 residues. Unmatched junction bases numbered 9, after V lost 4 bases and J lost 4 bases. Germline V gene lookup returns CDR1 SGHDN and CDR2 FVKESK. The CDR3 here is CASSPGQGVSIYGYTF. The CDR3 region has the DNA TGTGCCAGCAGCCCAGGACAGGGGGTTTCCATCTATGGCTACACCTTC.

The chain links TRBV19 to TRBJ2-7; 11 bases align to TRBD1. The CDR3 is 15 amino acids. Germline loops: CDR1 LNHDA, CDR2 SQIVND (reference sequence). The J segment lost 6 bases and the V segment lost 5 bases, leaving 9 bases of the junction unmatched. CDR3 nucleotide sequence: TGTGCCAGTAGTTCACCCGGGACAGGGGGACTCGAGCAGTACTTC. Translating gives CASSSPGTGGLEQYF.